Only a few counts were recorded for the clone carrying this T cell receptor (beta chain). What it binds is unknown. The sequenced template was cDNA made from the entire isolated RNA. This table comes from immunoSEQ multiplex PCR, and its TCRdb copy is limited to in-frame clones, with some not included. The sample comprises roughly 150,000 clones, 6.5% to 8.5% of which are singletons, and approximately 0.54% rests with the top ten. This entry comes from a study of beta chain features in type 1 diabetes. Whole-study findings and limits: Fewer junction insertions and more nucleotide deletions appeared in type 1 diabetes patients. Within each of all four CD4+ subsets, Type 1 diabetes patients had TCRB CDR3s that were moderately but significantly shorter.

Trimming at V came to 5 bases and at J to 4 bases, leaving 4 bases not matched to a gene. CDR1 is SGHAT and CDR2 is FQNNGV in the germline V gene. The CDR3 length is 15 residues. Sequencing was carried out using central memory CD4+ T cells from blood. The sequence derives from a man younger than 35 with type 1 diabetes. The rearrangement joins TRBV11-2 to TRBJ2-1; 11 nucleotides align to TRBD2. CDR3 coding DNA: TGTGCCAGCAGCACAGCTAGCGGGAGGTACAATGAGCAGTTCTTC. Amino acid sequence: CASSTASGRYNEQFF.